Listed here are 20 T cell receptor beta chains from one sample, sequenced in a study of T cell repertoires in cytomegalovirus infection. TCRdb analysed the reads with MiXCR anew, one entry per CDR3 protein. The sample records hundreds of thousands of distinct CDR3 sequences, 20% to 25% being singletons. Sequencing used CD8+ T cells from PBMCs. These receptors came from a human donor in good health (CMV status not recorded). Some clones in this sample may be carry-over from other donors' samples.

This clonotype was recorded a few times. This CDR3 reads CASSSGSWWGYTF. Here the CDR3 DNA reads TGTGCCAGCAGTTCGGGCAGCTGGTGGGGCTACACCTTC. The gene calls are TRBV12-3 or TRBV12-4 and TRBJ1-2; D uncertain. CDR3 length: 13 residues. V lost 4 bases to trimming and J lost 8 bases, with 14 bases between them.

Worth noting for this clonotype: This sequence may be a read error, since a much larger clone differs from it by one base. This is likely a read error, given that the CDR3 carries no conserved phenylalanine or tryptophan at its end. V gene TRBV6-1 combines with J gene TRBJ2-5; 8 bases agree with TRBD1. Per the germline V gene, CDR1 is MNHNS and CDR2 is SASEGT. The CDR3 has 15 amino acids. V shed 5 bases and J 2 bases; nucleotides not matched to a gene: 7. The CDR3 sequence: CASSSDRGFQETQYC. The CDR3, as DNA: TGTGCCAGCAGTTCAGACAGGGGATTTCAAGAGACCCAGTACTGC.

V gene TRBV9 combines with J gene TRBJ2-3; 10 bases are a match to TRBD1. The germline CDR1 and CDR2 sequences are SGDLS and YYNGEE. The CDR3 is made up of 15 amino acids. The V segment lost 4 bases and the J segment 3 bases; nucleotides outside the gene matches: 5. The CDR3 nucleotides are TGTGCCAGCAGCCCCTGGGACAGGGGTACAGATACGCAGTATTTT. The encoded protein is CASSPWDRGTDTQYF. Complete variable domain (other parts from reference TRBV9 and TRBJ2-3): DSGVTQTPKHLITATGQRVTLRCSPRSGDLSVYWYQQSLDQGLQFLIQYYNGEERAKGNILERFSAQQFPDLHSELNLSSLELGDSALYFCASSPWDRGTDTQYFGPGTRLTVL.

This clonotype was found many times. The chain links TRBV7-2 to TRBJ2-5; 9 bases line up with TRBD2. This CDR3 has 15 amino acids. J was trimmed by 3 bases and V by 1 base; bases with no gene match: 3. Germline V gives CDR1 SGHTA, CDR2 FQGNSA. This chain's CDR3 is CASSLEVAGEETQYF. The CDR3 DNA follows: TGTGCCAGCAGCTTAGAGGTAGCGGGGGAAGAGACCCAGTACTTC. The variable domain in full, with the rest retrieved from reference TRBV7-2 and TRBJ2-5, is GAGVSQSPSNKVTEKGKDVELRCDPISGHTALYWYRQSLGQGLEFLIYFQGNSAPDKSGLPSDRFSAERTGGSVSTLTIQRTQQEDSAVYLCASSLEVAGEETQYFGPGTRLLVL.

For this clonotype: This may be a read error, as it is one base from a much larger clone. The V and J genes are TRBV7-6 and TRBJ1-1; D is unclear. Looked up from germline, CDR1 is SGHVS and CDR2 is FNYEAQ. The CDR3 covers 13 residues. CDR3 coding DNA: TGTGCTAGCAGCTTAGCCCCGGGGAAGGAGGCTTCCTTT. It specifies CASSLAPGKEASF.

In its sample, this clonotype was seen many times. The chain recombines TRBV6-5 with TRBJ2-7, with D possibly TRBD1 on 5 matching bases. The CDR3 length is 14 residues. Deletions cut 5 bases from V and 2 bases from J, with 13 bases between. In germline, CDR1 is MNHEY, CDR2 SVGAGI. CDR3 region: CASSPLGRAYEQYV. The CDR3 DNA follows: TGTGCCAGCAGTCCTCTGGGCAGGGCCTACGAGCAGTACGTC.

This chain connects TRBV7-2 to TRBJ1-1; TRBD1 might be the D (5 bases). V was pared by 5 bases and J by 1 base, with 14 bases between. There are 15 residues in the CDR3. CDR1 and CDR2 from the germline V gene are SGHTA and FQGNSA. The CDR3 DNA reads as TGTGCCAGCAGCCTAGTGCTGGGGGGGAACACTGAAGCTTTCTTT. It translates to CASSLVLGGNTEAFF.

This clonotype was detected a few times. The chain employs TRBV12-3 or TRBV12-4 and TRBJ2-5; TRBD2 agrees at 8 bases. The CDR3 runs 15 residues. V shed 3 bases, J shed 2 bases, and the junction held 5 bases outside the gene matches. CDR3 sequence (DNA): TGTGCCAGCAGTTTTAGCGGGGCCCTTCAAGAGACCCAGTACTTC. Amino acid sequence: CASSFSGALQETQYF.

This clonotype was seen at least ten times. The chain uses TRBV7-9 and TRBJ2-6, with D hard to call. CDR3 size: 16 residues. Germline V gene sequence: CDR1 SEHNR, CDR2 FQNEAQ (reference sequence). V lost 1 base, J lost 0 bases, and 7 bases lay in between. The CDR3 protein is CASSLDEDSGANVLTF. CDR3 DNA: TGTGCCAGCAGCTTAGACGAAGACTCTGGGGCCAACGTCCTGACTTTC.

With respect to this clonotype: A much more abundant neighbour one base away suggests this may be a read error. The CDR3 carries no conserved terminal phenylalanine or tryptophan, so it likely arises from a read error. This chain links TRBV7-8 with TRBJ2-3; tentatively, D is TRBD1 or TRBD2 (5 bases each). The germline V and J ends were trimmed by 5 bases and 1 base, with 10 bases remaining between them. CDR1 SGHVS and CDR2 FQNEAQ come from the germline V gene. The CDR3 loop spans 14 amino acids. CDR3 sequence reads: CASSSLGGTDTQYS. The CDR3 region has the DNA TGTGCCAGCAGCAGCCTGGGGGGCACAGATACGCAGTATTCT.

In this sample, this clonotype turned up a few times. This chain uses TRBV13 with TRBJ1-2; 9 nucleotides match TRBD1. The CDR3 is 13 amino acids. V lost 10 bases to trimming and J lost 8 bases; unmatched junction nucleotides: 11. Germline V gene data show CDR1 as PRHDT and CDR2 as FYEKMQ (reference sequence). CDR3 sequence: CAISDRGSWGYTF. The CDR3 DNA sequence: TGTGCCATCTCGGACAGGGGATCGTGGGGCTACACCTTC.

The chain carries TRBV28 and TRBJ2-3, with D maybe TRBD1 (5 bases). Trimming pared 1 base from V and 2 bases from J, leaving 13 bases between. Per the germline V gene, CDR1 is MDHEN and CDR2 is SYDVKM. The CDR3 totals 16 residues. The CDR3 DNA sequence: TGTGCCAGCAGTTTATCCGACAGAGGCCTCACAGATACGCAGTATTTT. Translated, it gives CASSLSDRGLTDTQYF.

The sample holds a few counts of this clonotype. The V and J genes are TRBV7-6 and TRBJ1-6; D possibly corresponds to TRBD1 (5 bases). The CDR3 length is 15 residues. From germline, CDR1 is SGHVS and CDR2 FNYEAQ. Deletions cut 6 bases from V and 6 bases from J, with 15 bases between. The DNA for the CDR3 is TGTGCCAGCAGTCCCAAGGGACCGAGTAATTCACCCCTCCACTTT. Protein: CASSPKGPSNSPLHF.

The rearrangement uses TRBV29-1 and TRBJ1-2; D is uncertain. Trimming shortened V by 3 bases and J by 4 bases, and 12 bases separated the two germline ends. Germline V gene data show CDR1 as SQVTM and CDR2 as ANQGSEA. CDR3 length: 13 residues. CDR3 bases: TGCAGCGTTGACGGCGGAGTCCTCTATGGCTACACCTTC. Residues: CSVDGGVLYGYTF. The full variable domain, its missing parts supplied by reference TRBV29-1 and TRBJ1-2, is SAVISQKPSRDICQRGTSLTIQCQVDSQVTMMFWYRQQPGQSLTLIATANQGSEATYESGFVIDKFPISRPNLTFSTLTVSNMSPEDSSIYLCSVDGGVLYGYTFGSGTRLTVV.

The rearrangement links TRBV2 to TRBJ2-6; 9 bases are shared with TRBD1. Losses at the gene ends were 7 bases for V and 0 bases for J; bases not matched to a gene: 7. CDR1 and CDR2 from the germline V gene are SNHLY and FYNNEI. This CDR3 comprises 17 residues. The CDR3, as DNA: TGTGCCAGCAAATATAGGGACAGGGACTCTGGGGCCAACGTCCTGACTTTC. It is translated as CASKYRDRDSGANVLTF.

This clonotype has a handful of counts. This chain uses TRBV7-9 with TRBJ1-1; maybe TRBD1 (6 bases). Germline assignment: CDR1 SEHNR and CDR2 FQNEAQ (reference sequence). The V and J ends lost 5 bases and 6 bases respectively, with 16 bases between them. The CDR3 runs to 14 residues. The DNA for the CDR3 is TGTGCCAGCAGCCCAAAGTTGGACAGATCTGAAGCTTTCTTT. Its translation is CASSPKLDRSEAFF.

The chain joins TRBV20-1 to TRBJ2-1; D is perhaps TRBD1 (6 bases). Germline CDR1 DFQATT, CDR2 SNEGSKA (reference sequence). Trimming took off 0 bases at V and 7 bases at J, with 19 bases between the two ends. The CDR3 runs 16 residues. CDR3 sequence (DNA): TGCAGTGCTAGAGAGACGGGACACCTTTGGGGAAATGAGCAGTTCTTC. Its protein product is CSARETGHLWGNEQFF.

In this sample, this clonotype turned up many times. The chain carries TRBV6-2 or TRBV6-3 and TRBJ2-5; 10 nucleotides line up with TRBD2. Germline CDR1 reads MNHEY; CDR2 reads SVGEGT. The CDR3 is 16 residues long. V lost 4 bases to trimming and J lost 1 base; unmatched junction nucleotides: 6. The CDR3 here is CASSSYSGGIQETQYF. CDR3 nucleotides: TGTGCCAGCAGTTCGTATAGCGGGGGGATCCAAGAGACCCAGTACTTC.

J is TRBJ2-1 and V is TRBV7-9; 7 positions agree with TRBD2. After removal of 6 bases from V and 8 bases from J, the junction contained 10 bases not matched to a gene. Germline V CDR1 and CDR2: SEHNR, FQNEAQ (reference sequence). The CDR3 runs to 14 residues. The CDR3 sequence: CASRPSLGGDEQFF. In nucleotides, the CDR3 is TGTGCCAGCAGACCTAGTTTGGGAGGGGATGAGCAGTTCTTC.

CDR3 protein: CASRQGTRGPYGYTF. The CDR3 DNA reads as TGTGCCAGCAGACAAGGGACACGGGGCCCTTATGGCTACACCTTC. The chain links TRBV28 to TRBJ1-2; a weak D match, TRBD1 (6 bases). V was cut by 6 bases and J by 5 bases, with 19 bases left in between. The CDR3 consists of 15 residues. CDR1 is MDHEN, CDR2 SYDVKM, per germline.